This T cell receptor (beta chain) emerged from a study of blood T cells in healthy people across ages. With a J-beta primer mix and a sample-barcoded 5' primer, a second PCR ran 7 to 11 cycles. One entry per CDR3 protein, called by TCRdb with MiXCR from the 5' RACE reads. The table has more than 1 million distinct CDR3 sequences, under 55% seen once; the top ten hold approximately 19%. Researchers isolated at least 7 million PBMCs per sample. Trimming at V came to 5 bases and at J to 1 base, leaving 4 bases not matched to a gene. The CDR3 is 15 residues long. Germline CDR1 reads MNHNY; CDR2 reads SVGAGI (reference sequence).

The sequenced sample consisted of blood. This receptor was obtained from a woman aged 60-70 years in good health. The V call is TRBV6-6, the J call TRBJ1-5; 8 bases line up with TRBD1. DNA for the CDR3: TGTGCCAGCAGTGCCGGGACAGGCAGCAATCAGCCCCAGCATTTT. Its protein is CASSAGTGSNQPQHF.